This T cell receptor (beta chain) was sequenced during a study of CD8+ T cells in alopecia areata. Study results and caveats: Sequence data from scalp samples additionally include resident alphabeta T cells of normal skin. Affected scalp, especially in alopecia totalis/universalis, had a higher clonality than normal scalp did.

Germline CDR1 and CDR2: MGHRA and YSYEKL. The CDR3 contains 12 residues. Trimming left V 1 base short and J 6 bases short, with 6 bases between. Stated treatment: oral pan-JAK inhibitor, 5-10 mg twice daily. As for this clone: The antigen remains undetermined.

Reverse transcribed after extraction, RNA yielded cDNA as the sequencing template. Profiling relied on immunoSEQ multiplex PCR, and the TCRdb table lists in-frame clones only, not all of them. The repertoire includes approximately 200,000 clones, about three fifths of them detected once, and roughly 0.71% sits in the top ten. Sequenced material: CD4+ T cells sorted from blood, taken at week 4, from a patient treated with tofacitinib. The source of this sequence is a human donor with alopecia areata. This chain joins TRBV4-1 and TRBJ2-5, with D tentatively TRBD1 (6 bases). CDR3 sequence reads: CASSQGGQTQYF. The DNA of the CDR3 is TGCGCCAGCAGCCAAGGGGGGCAGACCCAGTACTTC.